This T cell receptor (beta chain) was captured by sequencing in a study of T cell clonotyping in hematopoietic cell transplantation. General study findings and limits: Few recipient clonotypes overlapped donors; over 95% were de novo at given depth. After transplant, recipient diversity fell while pathologically expanded clonotypes grew through day 180. Higher Inverse Simpson Index values in graft donor and pretransplant recipient predicted broader posttransplant TCR diversity.

Only in-frame clones appear in the TCRdb table, and some are missing; sequencing was by immunoSEQ multiplex PCR. The sample yields roughly 12,000 clones, around 50% seen once. This clone was seen once. Its antigen is currently unknown. CDR1 is MNHNS and CDR2 is SASEGT in the germline V gene. With 7 bases removed from V and 0 bases from J, the gap between germline ends came to 12 bases. The CDR3 loop spans 14 amino acids. The receptor was derived from a man aged 50 to 60 in good health. Some clones in this sample may be carry-over from other donors' samples. Sequences were obtained from peripheral blood mononuclear cells. V usage is TRBV6-1 and J usage is TRBJ1-2; no clear D. CDR3 DNA: TGTGCCAGCACGGCAGAAAGATCTAACTATGGCTACACCTTC. Encoded protein: CASTAERSNYGYTF.